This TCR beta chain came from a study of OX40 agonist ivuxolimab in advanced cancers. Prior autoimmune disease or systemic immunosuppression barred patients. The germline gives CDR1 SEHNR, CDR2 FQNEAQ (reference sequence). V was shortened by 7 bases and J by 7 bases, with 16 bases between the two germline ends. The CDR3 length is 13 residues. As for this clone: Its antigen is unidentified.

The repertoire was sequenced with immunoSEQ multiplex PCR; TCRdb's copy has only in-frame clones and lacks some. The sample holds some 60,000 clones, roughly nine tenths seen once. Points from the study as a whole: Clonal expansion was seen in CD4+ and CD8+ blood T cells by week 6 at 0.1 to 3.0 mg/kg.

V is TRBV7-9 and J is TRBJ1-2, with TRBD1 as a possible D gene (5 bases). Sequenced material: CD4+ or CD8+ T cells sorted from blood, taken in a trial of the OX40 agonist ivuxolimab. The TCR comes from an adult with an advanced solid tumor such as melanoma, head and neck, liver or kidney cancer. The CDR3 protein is CASKGNSKFGYTF. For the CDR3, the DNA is TGTGCCAGCAAGGGGAACTCTAAATTTGGCTACACCTTC.